Sequencing of this T cell receptor (beta chain) was carried out in a study of blood T cell repertoires in COVID-19. Study overall: The samples span acute and convalescent COVID-19 from the United States, Italy and Spain. Sources were T cells, B-cell-depleted T cells, or PBMCs; the material itself was cDNA or gDNA.

Source study methods: How many nucleated cells were present was estimated from reference gene primer amplification. Data came from immunoSEQ multiplex PCR; TCRdb stores just in-frame clones and leaves some out. V and J calls and clone size are given by that table; D and trimming were obtained from the DNA. The sample records about 260,000 clones, around four fifths being singletons. CDR1 is LGHDT and CDR2 is YNNKEL in the germline V gene (reference sequence). The CDR3 is 16 residues long. V lost 4 bases, J lost 1 base, and 6 bases stayed unmatched. V is TRBV3-1 (or the pseudogene TRBV3-2) and J is TRBJ1-2; 10 bases line up with TRBD1. Sequenced: peripheral blood. The clonotype originates from a man aged 55 to 69 with acute or convalescent COVID-19. CDR3 region: CASSPGQGWSNYGYTF. The CDR3 nucleotides are TGTGCCAGCAGCCCGGGACAGGGGTGGAGTAACTATGGCTACACCTTC.